The TCR beta chain described here comes from a study of blood T cell repertoires in COVID-19. V lost 5 bases to trimming and J lost 2 bases; unmatched junction nucleotides: 5. This CDR3 comprises 13 residues. The germline CDR1 and CDR2 sequences are SQVTM and ANQGSEA. As processed by the authors: Scientists estimated how many nucleated cells there were by amplifying reference gene primers. Measured with immunoSEQ multiplex PCR; TCRdb has only the in-frame clones, and not every one. V and J calls plus clone size are reproduced from that table; the DNA served to infer D and trimming. The repertoire includes about 24,000 clones, approximately 90% of them detected once, and roughly 12% sits in the top ten.

The chain links TRBV29-1 to TRBJ2-7; 8 nucleotides line up with TRBD1. This receptor was identified in a woman of 80 years or more with active or convalescent COVID-19. The material sequenced was peripheral blood. This chain's CDR3 is CSVRTGNAYEQYF. The CDR3 nucleotides are TGCAGCGTTCGGACAGGGAACGCCTACGAGCAGTACTTC.